Listed here is a single TCR beta chain. Its antigen remains unidentified. TRB rearrangements were amplified by touch-down multiplex PCR with mixed TRB-A/B primers. TCRdb derives one entry per CDR3 protein from the multiplex PCR reads, leaving out DNA. The clone table shows roughly 5,000 distinct CDR3 sequences, with the ten largest holding 18%. This entry comes from a study of T cell clusters in autoimmune cytopenias. Notes on the study in general: The cluster-lack signature was not seen for secondary cytopenia versus chronic lymphocytic leukemia.

This CDR3 spans 15 amino acids. The germline V gene encodes CDR1 MNHEY and CDR2 SVGEGT. TRB was amplified from roughly 250 ng of peripheral blood genomic DNA per sample. Source material: peripheral blood. The chain is built from TRBV6-2 or TRBV6-3 and TRBJ1-2; TCRdb's D call of TRBD1 is untestable without DNA. The sequence came from a human donor with an autoimmune cytopenia or autoimmune hepatitis (not recorded which). CDR3 residues: CASSYPRAGNYGYTF.